This is a list of T cell receptor beta chains from one sample in a study of cytomegalovirus exposure and HLA in healthy donors. Using immunoSEQ multiplex PCR, the repertoire was profiled, and TCRdb retains in-frame clones only, with some absent. The sample consists of about 190,000 clones, about 87% of them appearing once. The sequencing sample was made of PBMCs. Receptors were obtained from a man aged 25-40 years in good health and CMV-seronegative. Each CDR3 is given with its conserved first and last residue. D genes are given only for firm matches. Size is stated for part of the rows, as once, few or many counts, or as a class when the clone is expanded.

abundance: few
d_gene: TRBD1
v_gene: TRBV9
j_gene: TRBJ1-2
CDR3nt: TGTGCCAGCAGCAGTCTTGGGGGACAGGGAGGGGGCTACACCTTC
CDR3aa: CASSSLGGQGGGYTF

abundance: -
d_gene: TRBD2
v_gene: TRBV5-4
j_gene: TRBJ2-1
CDR3nt: TGTGCCAGCAGCTTGGACGGGACTAGCAGGAGCAATGAGCAGTTCTTC
CDR3aa: CASSLDGTSRSNEQFF

abundance: -
d_gene: -
v_gene: TRBV28
j_gene: TRBJ1-2
CDR3nt: TGTGCCAGCAGACAGCCCAACTATGGCTACACCTTC
CDR3aa: CASRQPNYGYTF

abundance: -
d_gene: -
v_gene: TRBV28
j_gene: TRBJ2-7
CDR3nt: TGTGCCAGCAGCCCCCTGAGGGAGCAGTACTTC
CDR3aa: CASSPLREQYF

abundance: -
d_gene: TRBD1
v_gene: TRBV19
j_gene: TRBJ2-7
CDR3nt: TGTGCCAGTAGTGGGACAGGGGGCCCCTACGAGCAGTACTTC
CDR3aa: CASSGTGGPYEQYF

abundance: -
d_gene: -
v_gene: TRBV10-3
j_gene: TRBJ2-7
CDR3nt: TGTGCCATCAGTGAGTCTACGGGATCGTACGAGCAGTACTTC
CDR3aa: CAISESTGSYEQYF

abundance: -
d_gene: -
v_gene: TRBV11-2
j_gene: TRBJ1-1
CDR3nt: TGTGCCAGCAGCTTAGCTTTCCTGAACACTGAAGCTTTCTTT
CDR3aa: CASSLAFLNTEAFF

abundance: -
d_gene: TRBD2
v_gene: TRBV7-2
j_gene: TRBJ2-3
CDR3nt: TGTGCCAGCAGCGCGCGGGAGCTCGTCACAGATACGCAGTATTTT
CDR3aa: CASSARELVTDTQYF

abundance: -
d_gene: TRBD2
v_gene: TRBV5-1
j_gene: TRBJ2-5
CDR3nt: TGCGCCAGCAGCCGGGCGGTGGTAGCGGGGTTCCAAGAGACCCAGTACTTC
CDR3aa: CASSRAVVAGFQETQYF

abundance: once
d_gene: -
v_gene: TRBV18
j_gene: TRBJ2-7
CDR3nt: TGTGCCAGCTCACCACGGACAGAGGGCGAGCAGTACTTC
CDR3aa: CASSPRTEGEQYF

abundance: -
d_gene: -
v_gene: TRBV9
j_gene: TRBJ2-7
CDR3nt: TGTGCCAGCAGCGCCGATGCGGGGCGACCCTACGAGCAGTACTTC
CDR3aa: CASSADAGRPYEQYF

abundance: -
d_gene: TRBD1
v_gene: TRBV5-1
j_gene: TRBJ2-3
CDR3nt: TGCGCCAGCAGCCCCGGGACAGGGTTAGATACGCAGTATTTT
CDR3aa: CASSPGTGLDTQYF

abundance: -
d_gene: -
v_gene: TRBV4-2
j_gene: TRBJ1-1
CDR3nt: TGTGCCAGCGGTACCGAGATCAACACTGAAGCTTTCTTT
CDR3aa: CASGTEINTEAFF

abundance: few
d_gene: -
v_gene: TRBV28
j_gene: TRBJ1-2
CDR3nt: TGTGCCAGCAGCCCACAGGGATTTGGCTACACCTTC
CDR3aa: CASSPQGFGYTF

abundance: -
d_gene: TRBD1
v_gene: TRBV6-1
j_gene: TRBJ1-2
CDR3nt: TGTGCCAGCAGTGCCGACAGGGCCCTCCTCGCTAACTATGGCTACACCTTC
CDR3aa: CASSADRALLANYGYTF

abundance: -
d_gene: -
v_gene: TRBV5-4
j_gene: TRBJ2-3
CDR3nt: TGTGCCAGCAGCTTTGGGGCCGGAGATACGCAGTATTTT
CDR3aa: CASSFGAGDTQYF

abundance: -
d_gene: -
v_gene: TRBV7-9
j_gene: TRBJ1-4
CDR3nt: TGTGCCAGCAGCTTAGGGGCGGGAGTCAATGAAAAACTGTTTTTT
CDR3aa: CASSLGAGVNEKLFF

abundance: -
d_gene: -
v_gene: TRBV5-1
j_gene: TRBJ2-7
CDR3nt: TGCGCCAGCAGCTTGGTACCAGGCCCCTACGAGCAGTACTTC
CDR3aa: CASSLVPGPYEQYF

abundance: -
d_gene: TRBD1
v_gene: TRBV28
j_gene: TRBJ2-3
CDR3nt: TGTGCCAGCAGTTTCGGACAGGGGGGCACAGATACGCAGTATTTT
CDR3aa: CASSFGQGGTDTQYF

abundance: -
d_gene: -
v_gene: TRBV6-6
j_gene: TRBJ2-7
CDR3nt: TGTGCCAGCAGTGACAGACCTTCCTACGAGCAGTACTTC
CDR3aa: CASSDRPSYEQYF

abundance: -
d_gene: TRBD1
v_gene: TRBV4-3
j_gene: TRBJ2-7
CDR3nt: TGCGCCAGCAGCCAGGCGCGGACAGGGTCTTACGAGCAGTACTTC
CDR3aa: CASSQARTGSYEQYF

abundance: -
d_gene: -
v_gene: TRBV28
j_gene: TRBJ1-1
CDR3nt: TGTGCCAGCAGCCCGAGTTCCCTCCTTGAAGCTTTCTTT
CDR3aa: CASSPSSLLEAFF

abundance: -
d_gene: -
v_gene: TRBV6-1
j_gene: TRBJ2-5
CDR3nt: TGTGCCGGCGGGTTACCAGAGACCCAGTACTTC
CDR3aa: CAGGLPETQYF

abundance: -
d_gene: -
v_gene: TRBV2
j_gene: TRBJ2-1
CDR3nt: TGTGCCAGCAGAAGCTGGAATGAGCAGTTCTTC
CDR3aa: CASRSWNEQFF

abundance: -
d_gene: TRBD1
v_gene: TRBV28
j_gene: TRBJ2-7
CDR3nt: TGTGCCAGCAGTTCCATAGACAGGGTGAAGCCCCCAGAGCAGTACTTC
CDR3aa: CASSSIDRVKPPEQYF

abundance: -
d_gene: TRBD1
v_gene: TRBV25-1
j_gene: TRBJ2-7
CDR3nt: TGTGCCAGCAGTGACGACCGGACAGGGACACCTTACGAGCAGTACTTC
CDR3aa: CASSDDRTGTPYEQYF

abundance: -
d_gene: -
v_gene: TRBV4-1
j_gene: TRBJ1-5
CDR3nt: TGCGCCAGCAGCCAAGTGGGAGGGGGAGGGCATCAGCCCCAGCATTTT
CDR3aa: CASSQVGGGGHQPQHF

abundance: -
d_gene: TRBD1
v_gene: TRBV4-1
j_gene: TRBJ1-1
CDR3nt: TGCGCCAGCAGCTACAACCCCCCCAGGGGGCTTGGCACTGAAGCTTTCTTT
CDR3aa: CASSYNPPRGLGTEAFF

abundance: -
d_gene: -
v_gene: TRBV5-8
j_gene: TRBJ1-1
CDR3nt: TGTGCCAGCAGGAAAGGACTCATGAACACTGAAGCTTTCTTT
CDR3aa: CASRKGLMNTEAFF

abundance: -
d_gene: -
v_gene: TRBV15
j_gene: TRBJ2-7
CDR3nt: TGTGCCACCAGCAGACACGGGGAGCAGTACTTC
CDR3aa: CATSRHGEQYF

abundance: -
d_gene: TRBD2
v_gene: TRBV27
j_gene: TRBJ2-1
CDR3nt: TGTGCCAGCAGGACCCTAGCGGGGTGGGGGCAGTTCTTC
CDR3aa: CASRTLAGWGQFF

abundance: -
d_gene: -
v_gene: TRBV5-5
j_gene: TRBJ1-5
CDR3nt: TGTGCCAGCAGCGCGGGTGGCGGTTATAGCAATCAGCCCCAGCATTTT
CDR3aa: CASSAGGGYSNQPQHF

abundance: -
d_gene: TRBD1
v_gene: TRBV28
j_gene: TRBJ1-1
CDR3nt: TGTGCCAGCAGGAGACAGGGGTGGACTGAAGCTTTCTTT
CDR3aa: CASRRQGWTEAFF

abundance: -
d_gene: -
v_gene: TRBV6-6
j_gene: TRBJ1-1
CDR3nt: TGTGCCAGCACTCAACCTACGAACACTGAAGCTTTCTTT
CDR3aa: CASTQPTNTEAFF

abundance: -
d_gene: -
v_gene: TRBV29-1
j_gene: TRBJ2-1
CDR3nt: TGCAGCGTTGATTGGGCAGATGGGTACAATGAGCAGTTCTTC
CDR3aa: CSVDWADGYNEQFF

abundance: once
d_gene: -
v_gene: TRBV11-2
j_gene: TRBJ2-7
CDR3nt: TGTGCCAGCAGCTCGCCGGGTCTAAGCTCCTACGAGCAGTACTTC
CDR3aa: CASSSPGLSSYEQYF

abundance: -
d_gene: -
v_gene: TRBV10-1
j_gene: TRBJ2-3
CDR3nt: TGCGCCAGCAGTGAAGGGGGTTCGATAGATACGCAGTATTTT
CDR3aa: CASSEGGSIDTQYF

abundance: -
d_gene: -
v_gene: TRBV4-3
j_gene: TRBJ2-7
CDR3nt: TGCGCCAGCAGCCAAAGCGGCTTCTACGAGCAGTACTTC
CDR3aa: CASSQSGFYEQYF

abundance: -
d_gene: TRBD1
v_gene: TRBV4-1
j_gene: TRBJ1-1
CDR3nt: TGCGCCAGCAGCCAGGCTACACAGGGGGCTAAAGCTTTCTTT
CDR3aa: CASSQATQGAKAFF

abundance: -
d_gene: -
v_gene: TRBV30
j_gene: TRBJ2-7
CDR3nt: TGTGCCTGGAGTGTGAGCAATTCCTACGAGCAGTACTTC
CDR3aa: CAWSVSNSYEQYF

abundance: once
d_gene: -
v_gene: TRBV6-5
j_gene: TRBJ1-2
CDR3nt: TGCGCCAGCAGGGCGACAAACAACTATGGCTACACCTTC
CDR3aa: CASRATNNYGYTF

abundance: -
d_gene: TRBD2
v_gene: TRBV7-6
j_gene: TRBJ2-7
CDR3nt: TGTGCCAGCAGCCCGGGGGGCTACGAGCAGTACTTC
CDR3aa: CASSPGGYEQYF

abundance: -
d_gene: -
v_gene: TRBV28
j_gene: TRBJ2-7
CDR3nt: TGTGCCAGCAGTTTAGGCCCCCGCCTGTACTTC
CDR3aa: CASSLGPRLYF

abundance: -
d_gene: -
v_gene: TRBV19
j_gene: TRBJ1-1
CDR3nt: TGTGCCAGTAGTACCGGGGGGGGCCTGAGAACTGAAGCTTTCTTT
CDR3aa: CASSTGGGLRTEAFF

abundance: -
d_gene: -
v_gene: TRBV25-1
j_gene: TRBJ1-1
CDR3nt: TGTGCCAGCAGTGGTCAGGGATCCACTGAAGCTTTCTTT
CDR3aa: CASSGQGSTEAFF

abundance: -
d_gene: -
v_gene: TRBV7-8
j_gene: TRBJ1-6
CDR3nt: TGTGCCAGCAGCCCTTACCGGGACATCCTTAATTCACCCCTCCACTTT
CDR3aa: CASSPYRDILNSPLHF

abundance: -
d_gene: -
v_gene: TRBV11-2
j_gene: TRBJ2-7
CDR3nt: TGTGCCAGCAGCTTAAGATTTATAGCGGCCCGCCTGAACGAGCAGTACTTC
CDR3aa: CASSLRFIAARLNEQYF

abundance: -
d_gene: -
v_gene: TRBV7-2
j_gene: TRBJ1-2
CDR3nt: TGTGCCAGCAGCTTATCGCAGGGCTACTATGGCTACACCTTC
CDR3aa: CASSLSQGYYGYTF

abundance: -
d_gene: -
v_gene: TRBV4-1
j_gene: TRBJ1-2
CDR3nt: TGCGCCAGCAAGATAGATGACAGCCCTAACTATGGCTACACCTTC
CDR3aa: CASKIDDSPNYGYTF

abundance: -
d_gene: -
v_gene: TRBV11-2
j_gene: TRBJ1-2
CDR3nt: TGTGCCAGCAGCTTAGATAGCCGGCACTATGGCTACACCTTC
CDR3aa: CASSLDSRHYGYTF

abundance: -
d_gene: -
v_gene: TRBV29-1
j_gene: TRBJ1-1
CDR3nt: TGCAGCGTTGAGACAGTTGTGAACACTGAAGCTTTCTTT
CDR3aa: CSVETVVNTEAFF

abundance: -
d_gene: TRBD2
v_gene: TRBV18
j_gene: TRBJ2-2
CDR3nt: TGTGCCAGCTCACTCTACGACTCGACTAGCGGGGGTCGTTCCCCCGGGGAGCTGTTTTTT
CDR3aa: CASSLYDSTSGGRSPGELFF

abundance: -
d_gene: TRBD1
v_gene: TRBV2
j_gene: TRBJ2-7
CDR3nt: TGTGCCAGCAGTGTGGGGACAGGGATCTACGAGCAGTACTTC
CDR3aa: CASSVGTGIYEQYF

abundance: -
d_gene: TRBD1
v_gene: TRBV6-5
j_gene: TRBJ1-1
CDR3nt: TGTGCCAGCAGTTACGGACAGGGACGCACTGAAGCTTTCTTT
CDR3aa: CASSYGQGRTEAFF

abundance: -
d_gene: TRBD2
v_gene: TRBV5-1
j_gene: TRBJ2-3
CDR3nt: TGCGCCAGCAGCCCGACTAGCGGGGGCACAGATACGCAGTATTTT
CDR3aa: CASSPTSGGTDTQYF